The 4 T cell receptor beta chains reported below all come from one sample, sequenced in a study of monozygotic twins with inflammatory bowel disease. TCRdb reprocessed the 5' RACE reads and reports one entry per CDR3 protein, with no DNA. Here the sample table reports about 300,000 distinct CDR3 sequences. Sequencing was carried out using blood. The source of these receptors is a human donor with ulcerative colitis or Crohn's disease, or a healthy co-twin of an affected twin (not recorded which).

The chain joins TRBV30 to TRBJ2-7. The CDR3 is 14 residues long. The germline gives CDR1 GTSNPN, CDR2 SVGIG (reference sequence). The CDR3 region is CAWSVLTDSYEQYF.

The V call is TRBV11-2, the J call TRBJ2-7. The CDR3 sequence is 15 residues long. CDR1 is SGHAT and CDR2 is FQNNGV in the germline V gene. The CDR3 sequence: CASSLVRNPSYEQYF.

This chain joins TRBV7-9 and TRBJ1-6; the TCRdb call, TRBD1, lacks DNA for checking. This CDR3 is built from 16 residues. Germline-derived CDR1 and CDR2 are SEHNR and FQNEAQ (reference sequence). The CDR3: CASSLWGQGADSPLHF.

This chain connects TRBV7-2 to TRBJ1-5; TCRdb calls TRBD1, which cannot be checked without DNA. The CDR3 is made up of 14 amino acids. Germline V gene data show CDR1 as SGHTA and CDR2 as FQGNSA. The CDR3 protein is CASSRDISNQPQHF.